This T cell receptor (beta chain) was sequenced for a study of blood T cell repertoires in COVID-19. The overall study: T cells, B-cell-depleted T cells, or PBMCs provided the cDNA or gDNA that served as material.

Followed longitudinally, the Seattle patients had been enrolled during active infection. The authors' processing: The authors estimated nucleated cell counts from reference gene primer amplification. TCRdb's table, derived via immunoSEQ multiplex PCR, lists solely in-frame clones and lacks some. The D gene and trimming were derived from the DNA, and the V and J assignments and clone size from that table. In the table there are over 150,000 clones, roughly 94% of which are singletons. This sequence originates from a man aged 25 to 40 with COVID-19, enrolled during active disease. The sequenced sample consisted of peripheral blood.

The chain's CDR3 is CAWSVRLAAQETQYF. The CDR3 bases are TGTGCCTGGAGTGTACGACTAGCGGCCCAAGAGACCCAGTACTTC. The J gene is TRBJ2-5, the V gene TRBV30, with TRBD2 matching 9 bases. The CDR3 totals 15 residues. The germline V gene encodes CDR1 GTSNPN and CDR2 SVGIG (reference sequence). J was trimmed by 1 base and V by 0 bases; bases with no gene match: 3.